The 24 T cell receptor beta chains below come from one sample, sequenced in a study of PD-1 blockade in classical Hodgkin lymphoma. All patients relapsed after autologous stem cell transplantation, and brentuximab vedotin exposure varied. Measured with immunoSEQ multiplex PCR; TCRdb has only the in-frame clones, and not every one. The sample has about 110,000 clones, approximately 90% seen once. This specimen was peripheral blood mononuclear cells (PBMCs), taken before the second cycle of nivolumab. Receptors originate from a human donor with classical Hodgkin lymphoma.

The genes are TRBV5-1 and TRBJ2-2; D gene uncertain. Looked up from germline, CDR1 is SGHRS and CDR2 is YFSETQ. This CDR3 region has 12 residues. Trimming cost V 1 base and J 5 bases, with 3 bases left between them. CDR3 amino acids: CASSLLTGELFF. The CDR3 DNA reads TGCGCCAGCAGCTTGTTGACCGGGGAGCTGTTTTTT. The complete variable domain, with remaining parts taken from reference TRBV5-1 and TRBJ2-2, reads KAGVTQTPRYLIKTRGQQVTLSCSPISGHRSVSWYQQTPGQGLQFLFEYFSETQRNKGNFPGRFSGRQFSNSRSEMNVSTLELGDSALYLCASSLLTGELFFGEGSRLTVL.

The rearrangement joins TRBV10-3 to TRBJ1-3; 8 bases agree with TRBD1. The ends lost 6 bases at V and 7 bases at J; junction bases unmatched: 11. Germline V CDR1 and CDR2: ENHRY, SYGVKD. The CDR3 is 15 amino acids. The CDR3 reads CAISNRGWRENTIYF. The CDR3 DNA reads TGTGCCATCAGCAACAGGGGGTGGAGGGAGAACACCATATATTTT.

The V call is TRBV28, the J call TRBJ1-4; unclear D gene. There are 13 residues in the CDR3. V lost 3 bases and J lost 8, with 10 bases in between. Looked up from germline, CDR1 is MDHEN and CDR2 is SYDVKM. Here the CDR3 DNA reads TGTGCCAGCAGTTTCCCCGGGAAGGAAAAACTGTTTTTT. Amino acid sequence: CASSFPGKEKLFF. The variable domain in full, completed from reference TRBV28 and TRBJ1-4, reads DVKVTQSSRYLVKRTGEKVFLECVQDMDHENMFWYRQDPGLGLRLIYFSYDVKMKEKGDIPEGYSVSREKKERFSLILESASTNQTSMYLCASSFPGKEKLFFGSGTQLSVL.

This clone was seen once. The rearrangement uses TRBV7-6 and TRBJ2-3; TRBD2 is a possible D gene (7 bases). Germline V lookup: CDR1 SGHVS, CDR2 FNYEAQ. This CDR3 comprises 16 residues. With 0 bases removed from V and 4 bases from J, the gap between germline ends came to 14 bases. The CDR3 nucleotides read TGTGCCAGCAGCTTAGCCTCGGGGGGCGGGGCAGATACGCAGTATTTT. This encodes CASSLASGGGADTQYF.

J is TRBJ2-7 and V is TRBV28; D may match TRBD1 or TRBD2 (5 bases each). This CDR3 comprises 14 residues. Germline V gene sequence: CDR1 MDHEN, CDR2 SYDVKM. The V end was cut by 7 bases, the J end by 4 bases, with 17 bases between. CDR3 coding DNA: TGTGCCAGCACTAGATCCGGGACCTTTTACGAGCAGTACTTC. Translating gives CASTRSGTFYEQYF.

This clone has just a few counts. J is TRBJ2-7 and V is TRBV11-3, with unresolved D. This CDR3 has 13 residues. The V and J ends lost 1 base and 3 bases respectively, with 7 bases between them. Germline CDR1 and CDR2: SGHNT and YENEEA. The CDR3 protein is CASSLAGNYEQYF. The CDR3 DNA reads as TGTGCCAGCAGCTTAGCCGGAAACTACGAGCAGTACTTC.

The rearrangement uses TRBV27 and TRBJ2-7; the D gene is possibly TRBD2 (6 bases). Trimming stripped 4 bases from V and 4 bases from J, with 14 bases between. CDR3 length: 14 residues. Germline values: CDR1 MNHEY, CDR2 SMNVEV (reference sequence). As DNA, the CDR3 is TGTGCCAGCAGTTATGGGGGGAGAGATTACGAGCAGTACTTC. Amino acid sequence: CASSYGGRDYEQYF.

This rearrangement joins TRBV30 to TRBJ2-5, with D maybe TRBD2 (6 bases). Germline V CDR1 and CDR2: GTSNPN, SVGIG (reference sequence). The V and J ends lost 2 bases and 4 bases respectively, with 20 bases between them. CDR3 length equals 16 residues. CDR3 nucleotides: TGTGCCTGGAGTCCGGGTATTCTGCCACTAGCAGAGACCCAGTACTTC. Encoded protein: CAWSPGILPLAETQYF. The whole variable domain, remainder taken from reference TRBV30 and TRBJ2-5, is SQTIHQWPATLVQPVGSPLSLECTVEGTSNPNLYWYRQAAGRGLQLLFYSVGIGQISSEVPQNLSASRPQDRQFILSSKKLLLSDSGFYLCAWSPGILPLAETQYFGPGTRLLVL.

The sample holds one count of this clone. The chain uses TRBV27 and TRBJ2-1; D is undetermined. Germline assignment: CDR1 MNHEY and CDR2 SMNVEV (reference sequence). The V gene lost 0 bases and the J gene lost 1 base, with 13 bases spanning the gap. The CDR3 consists of 17 residues. The CDR3 sequence is CASSLSGGGPSYNEQFF. CDR3 in DNA: TGTGCCAGCAGTTTATCGGGCGGCGGCCCATCCTACAATGAGCAGTTCTTC.

This rearrangement joins TRBV29-1 to TRBJ1-1; D perhaps matches TRBD1 (6 bases). The CDR3 length is 13 residues. Looked up from germline, CDR1 is SQVTM and CDR2 is ANQGSEA. V dropped 8 bases and J dropped 8 bases, with 21 bases sitting between them. The chain's CDR3 is CSPVRGLFLEAFF. Here the CDR3 DNA reads TGCAGCCCGGTCAGGGGCCTTTTTTTGGAAGCTTTCTTT. The full variable domain, its missing parts supplied by reference TRBV29-1 and TRBJ1-1, is SAVISQKPSRDICQRGTSLTIQCQVDSQVTMMFWYRQQPGQSLTLIATANQGSEATYESGFVIDKFPISRPNLTFSTLTVSNMSPEDSSIYLCSPVRGLFLEAFFGQGTRLTVV.

The V gene is TRBV4-2, the J gene TRBJ1-3; D is possibly TRBD1 (6 bases). Trimming stripped 0 bases from V and 7 bases from J, with 13 bases between. The CDR3 is 15 residues long. CDR1 and CDR2 from the germline V gene are LGHNA and YNFKEQ. As DNA, the CDR3 is TGTGCCAGCAGCCAAGATTTGGGGGCCGGGAACACCATATATTTT. It yields the protein CASSQDLGAGNTIYF.

The V gene is TRBV6-5, the J gene TRBJ1-6; D gene unclear. The germline V gene has CDR1 MNHEY and CDR2 SVGAGI. CDR3 length: 15 residues. Trimming shortened V by 4 bases and J by 0 bases, and 7 bases separated the two germline ends. The CDR3 sequence is CASSSSVSYNSPLHF. The CDR3 DNA is TGTGCCAGCAGTTCCAGCGTCTCCTATAATTCACCCCTCCACTTT.

The chain joins TRBV6-5 to TRBJ2-3; weak D call: TRBD2 (6 bases). The CDR3 spans 13 residues. CDR1 and CDR2 from the germline V gene are MNHEY and SVGAGI. Trimming removed 6 bases from V and 3 bases from J, with 10 bases in between. CDR3: CASSQGRTDTQYF. Written as DNA, the CDR3 is TGTGCCAGCAGCCAAGGGAGGACAGATACGCAGTATTTT.

V gene TRBV7-9 combines with J gene TRBJ2-1, with 8 bases aligning to TRBD1. J lost 4 bases, V lost 0 bases, and 5 bases had no gene match. The length of the CDR3 is 16 residues. CDR1 SEHNR and CDR2 FQNEAQ come from the germline V gene (reference sequence). The CDR3 here is CASSLARTGNYNEQFF. DNA for the CDR3: TGTGCCAGCAGCTTAGCCAGGACAGGGAATTACAATGAGCAGTTCTTC. Looking up the rest from reference TRBV7-9 and TRBJ2-1 gives the full variable domain: DTGVSQNPRHKITKRGQNVTFRCDPISEHNRLYWYRQTLGQGPEFLTYFQNEAQLEKSRLLSDRFSAERPKGSFSTLEIQRTEQGDSAMYLCASSLARTGNYNEQFFGPGTRLTVL.

The chain combines TRBV7-9 with TRBJ1-1; 8 bases agree with TRBD1. V shed 8 bases, J shed 4 bases, and the junction held 9 bases outside the gene matches. The germline V gene has CDR1 SEHNR and CDR2 FQNEAQ (reference sequence). This CDR3 has 14 amino acids. The CDR3 reads CASCAGGAFTEAFF. The CDR3, as DNA: TGTGCCAGCTGCGCAGGGGGCGCGTTCACTGAAGCTTTCTTT.

This clone has only one observation. The rearrangement joins TRBV14 to TRBJ2-3, with D maybe TRBD1 (7 bases). The germline CDR1 and CDR2 sequences are SGHDN and FVKESK. This CDR3 region has 14 residues. The germline V and J ends were trimmed by 6 bases and 10 bases, with 20 bases remaining between them. The DNA for the CDR3 is TGTGCCAGCAGGGCGACAGGGCAGCGGGTAGCGCAGTATTTT. Encoded protein: CASRATGQRVAQYF.

J is TRBJ2-7 and V is TRBV19, with D unresolved. The CDR3 length is 11 residues. CDR1 and CDR2 from the germline V gene are LNHDA and SQIVND (reference sequence). Deletions cut 4 bases from V and 4 bases from J, with 5 bases between. This CDR3 reads CASSTAYEQYF. The CDR3 nucleotides are TGTGCCAGTAGTACAGCTTACGAGCAGTACTTC.

The chain links TRBV28 to TRBJ2-5; D not certain. The V and J ends lost 6 bases and 5 bases respectively, with 10 bases between them. The CDR3 loop spans 12 amino acids. In germline, CDR1 is MDHEN, CDR2 SYDVKM. The CDR3 coding sequence is TGTGCCAGCAGCCTCTTGGGGGAGACCCAGTACTTC. Translated, it gives CASSLLGETQYF.

DNA for the CDR3: TGTGCCAGCAGCTATCCCCCTAGCGGGAGCACAGATACGCAGTATTTT. This translates into CASSYPPSGSTDTQYF. The chain couples TRBV7-2 to TRBJ2-3, with 8 positions matching TRBD2. With 4 bases clipped from V and 0 bases from J, the junction kept 6 bases outside the gene matches. This CDR3 is 16 amino acids long. Germline loops: CDR1 SGHTA, CDR2 FQGNSA.

The rearrangement uses TRBV7-6 and TRBJ2-3; D might be TRBD2 (5 bases). The CDR3 is 16 residues long. The germline V and J ends were trimmed by 5 bases and 0 bases, with 15 bases remaining between them. CDR1 is SGHVS, CDR2 FNYEAQ, per germline. The DNA of the CDR3 is TGTGCCAGCAGCCTAACCCCCACGGGAAGCACAGATACGCAGTATTTT. Translated: CASSLTPTGSTDTQYF.

V is TRBV4-2 and J is TRBJ1-4; weak D call: TRBD1 (5 bases). CDR3 length: 17 amino acids. Germline loops: CDR1 LGHNA, CDR2 YNFKEQ. V was clipped by 4 bases and J by 2 bases, with 17 bases between them. The CDR3 bases are TGTGCCAGCAGCCCTGATGGGGGAATGAGGACTAATGAAAAACTGTTTTTT. Residues: CASSPDGGMRTNEKLFF.

The chain carries TRBV30 and TRBJ2-7; a possible D gene is TRBD1 (6 bases). Trimming took off 2 bases at V and 4 bases at J, with 18 bases between the two ends. The CDR3 runs 15 residues. Germline values: CDR1 GTSNPN, CDR2 SVGIG (reference sequence). Written as DNA, the CDR3 is TGTGCCTGGAGTACGGAGACAGGCCCGGGGTACGAGCAGTACTTC. Translating gives CAWSTETGPGYEQYF.

The J gene is TRBJ2-1, the V gene TRBV11-2; 8 nucleotides line up with TRBD2. The CDR3 has 15 residues. Per germline, CDR1 SGHAT and CDR2 FQNNGV. The ends lost 1 base at V and 1 base at J; junction bases unmatched: 0. This chain's CDR3 is CASSLGGRSYNEQFF. The CDR3 nucleotides read TGTGCCAGCAGCTTAGGCGGGAGGTCCTACAATGAGCAGTTCTTC.

This clone was seen a single time. The chain uses TRBV29-1 and TRBJ2-7, with D uncertain. The CDR3 sequence is 14 residues long. V was trimmed by 6 bases and J by 2 bases, leaving 17 bases between them. Germline V gives CDR1 SQVTM, CDR2 ANQGSEA. The CDR3 loop is CSVGIGVHTYEQYF. In DNA form, the CDR3 reads TGCAGCGTGGGGATTGGTGTACATACCTACGAGCAGTACTTC.